Given below is one TCR beta chain in context. Data came from immunoSEQ multiplex PCR; TCRdb stores just in-frame clones and leaves some out. The sample includes about 180,000 clones, 65% to 85% seen only once; the top ten take around 6.3%. The CDR3 runs to 13 residues. Per germline, CDR1 LNHDA and CDR2 SQIVND (reference sequence). The germline V and J ends were trimmed by 7 bases and 0 bases, with 10 bases remaining between them. The source of the sample is a study of blood T cell repertoires in COVID-19. The chain joins TRBV19 to TRBJ2-7, with D perhaps matching TRBD2 (6 bases). Sequencing was performed on peripheral blood. This sequence was found in a middle-aged woman with COVID-19, enrolled during active disease. The DNA for the CDR3 is TGTGCCAGTATGGGGACTGACTCCTACGAGCAGTACTTC. This translates into CASMGTDSYEQYF.